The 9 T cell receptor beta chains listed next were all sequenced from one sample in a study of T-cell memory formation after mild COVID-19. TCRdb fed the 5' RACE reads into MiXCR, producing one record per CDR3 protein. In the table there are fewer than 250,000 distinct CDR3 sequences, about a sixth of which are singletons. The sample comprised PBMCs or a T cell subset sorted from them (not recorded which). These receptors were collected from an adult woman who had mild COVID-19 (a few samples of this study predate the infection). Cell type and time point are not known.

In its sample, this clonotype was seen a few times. Here the CDR3 reads CASRAGSRDEQFF. CDR3 in DNA: TGTGCCAGCAGGGCCGGGAGCCGGGATGAGCAGTTCTTC. The V and J genes are TRBV12-3 or TRBV12-4 and TRBJ2-1; possible D gene TRBD2, 6 bases. V dropped 6 bases and J dropped 8 bases, with 14 bases sitting between them. The CDR3 runs 13 residues.

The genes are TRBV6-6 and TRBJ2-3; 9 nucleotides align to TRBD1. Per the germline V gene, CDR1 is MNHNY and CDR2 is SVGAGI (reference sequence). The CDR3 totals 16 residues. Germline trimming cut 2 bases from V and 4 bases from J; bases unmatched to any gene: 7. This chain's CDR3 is CASSYTGTGRPDTQYF. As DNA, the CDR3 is TGTGCCAGCAGTTACACCGGGACAGGGAGACCAGATACGCAGTATTTT.

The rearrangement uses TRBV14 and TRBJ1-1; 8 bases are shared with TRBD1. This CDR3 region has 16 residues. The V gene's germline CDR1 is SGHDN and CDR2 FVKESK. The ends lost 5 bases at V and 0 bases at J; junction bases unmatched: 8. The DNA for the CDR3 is TGTGCCAGCAGCTTGACAGGGGAGAGGGTGAACACTGAAGCTTTCTTT. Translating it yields CASSLTGERVNTEAFF.

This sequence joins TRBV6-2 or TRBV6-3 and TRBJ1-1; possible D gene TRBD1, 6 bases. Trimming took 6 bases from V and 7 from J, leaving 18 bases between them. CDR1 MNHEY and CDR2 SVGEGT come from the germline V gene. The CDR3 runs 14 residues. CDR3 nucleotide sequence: TGTGCCAGCAGACTCGGTGGGGGCAAGGATGAAGCTTTCTTT. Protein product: CASRLGGGKDEAFF.

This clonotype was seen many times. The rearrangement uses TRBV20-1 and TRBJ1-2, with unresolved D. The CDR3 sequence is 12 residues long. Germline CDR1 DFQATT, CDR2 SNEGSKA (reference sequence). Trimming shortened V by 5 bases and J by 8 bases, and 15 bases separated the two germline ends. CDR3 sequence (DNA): TGCAGTGCTGGGCTGGGCCGAGGAGGCTACACCTTC. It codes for CSAGLGRGGYTF.

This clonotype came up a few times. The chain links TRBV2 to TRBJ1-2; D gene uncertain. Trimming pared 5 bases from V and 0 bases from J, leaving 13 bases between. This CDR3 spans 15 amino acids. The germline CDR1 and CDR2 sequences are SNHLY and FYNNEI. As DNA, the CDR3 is TGTGCCAGCAGTTTGGACGGTGAAGCTAACTATGGCTACACCTTC. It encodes CASSLDGEANYGYTF.

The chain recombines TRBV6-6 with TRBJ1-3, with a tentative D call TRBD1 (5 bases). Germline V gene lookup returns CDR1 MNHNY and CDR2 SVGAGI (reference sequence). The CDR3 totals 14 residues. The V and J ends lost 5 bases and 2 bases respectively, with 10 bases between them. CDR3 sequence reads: CASSTRGAGNTIYF. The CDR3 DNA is TGTGCCAGCAGTACACGGGGGGCTGGAAACACCATATATTTT.

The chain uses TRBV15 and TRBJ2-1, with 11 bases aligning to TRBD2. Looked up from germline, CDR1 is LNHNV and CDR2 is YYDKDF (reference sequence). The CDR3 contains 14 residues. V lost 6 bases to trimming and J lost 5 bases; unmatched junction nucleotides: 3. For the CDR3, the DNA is TGTGCCACCAGGGGGACTAGCGGTCACAATGAGCAGTTCTTC. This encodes CATRGTSGHNEQFF.

This chain's CDR3 is CASSLATGGSNEQYF. The CDR3 DNA reads as TGTGCCAGCAGCCTGGCGACAGGGGGTTCTAACGAGCAGTACTTC. The rearrangement links TRBV6-6 to TRBJ2-7, with TRBD1 identical over 9 bases. The CDR3 extends over 15 amino acids. The V gene's germline CDR1 is MNHNY and CDR2 SVGAGI (reference sequence). V lost 6 bases to trimming and J lost 5 bases; unmatched junction nucleotides: 11.